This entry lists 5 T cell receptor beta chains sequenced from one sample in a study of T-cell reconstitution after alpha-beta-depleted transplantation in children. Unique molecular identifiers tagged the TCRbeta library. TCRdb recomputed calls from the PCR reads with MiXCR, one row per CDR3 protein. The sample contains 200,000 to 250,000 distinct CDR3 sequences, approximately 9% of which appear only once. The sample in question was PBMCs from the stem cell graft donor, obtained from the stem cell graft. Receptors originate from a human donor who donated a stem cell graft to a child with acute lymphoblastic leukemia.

CDR3 in DNA: TGTGCCAGCAGCTGGGGCGGACTAGCGGGGAACACCGGGGAGCTGTTTTTT. Its protein product is CASSWGGLAGNTGELFF. The chain uses TRBV11-3 and TRBJ2-2; 11 bases align to TRBD2. The CDR3 contains 17 residues. The V gene end was trimmed by 4 bases and the J gene end by 1 base; junction bases not matched to a gene: 5. From germline, CDR1 is SGHNT and CDR2 YENEEA.

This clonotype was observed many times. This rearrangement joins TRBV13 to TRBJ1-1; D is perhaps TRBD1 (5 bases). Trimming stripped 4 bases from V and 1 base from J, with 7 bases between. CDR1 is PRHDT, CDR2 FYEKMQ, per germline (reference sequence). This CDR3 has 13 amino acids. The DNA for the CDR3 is TGTGCCAGCAGCTCCGGGACGAACACTGAAGCTTTCTTT. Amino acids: CASSSGTNTEAFF.

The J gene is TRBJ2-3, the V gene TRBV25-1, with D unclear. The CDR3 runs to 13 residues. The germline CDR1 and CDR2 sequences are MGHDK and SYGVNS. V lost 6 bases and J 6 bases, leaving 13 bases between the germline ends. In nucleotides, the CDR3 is TGTGCCAGCAGGTTAACTACCATTGATACGCAGTATTTT. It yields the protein CASRLTTIDTQYF.

The CDR3 reads CASSERELIGWLEAFF. CDR3 bases: TGTGCCAGCAGTGAAAGGGAATTGATAGGGTGGCTGGAAGCTTTCTTT. The chain employs TRBV2 and TRBJ1-1; no reliable D call. Trimming left V 2 bases short and J 8 bases short, with 21 bases between. The germline gives CDR1 SNHLY, CDR2 FYNNEI. The CDR3 loop spans 16 amino acids.

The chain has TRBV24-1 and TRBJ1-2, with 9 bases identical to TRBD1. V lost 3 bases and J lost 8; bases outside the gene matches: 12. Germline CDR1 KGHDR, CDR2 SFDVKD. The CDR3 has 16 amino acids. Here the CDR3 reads CATSDHRDREAGGYTF. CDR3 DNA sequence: TGTGCCACCAGTGATCACAGGGACAGGGAGGCGGGAGGCTACACCTTC.